These 28 T cell receptor beta chains were sequenced from one sample in a study of CD8 T cells in ankylosing spondylitis (dated by TCRdb to the late 2010s). Their specific antigens are unknown. The protocol used for the library was 5' RACE. TCRdb shows the sequencer as Illumina HiSeq 2500. TCRdb applied fastp at Q25 and MiXCR to the public reads, then kept only in-frame beta chains. Each entry merges the rows of one CDR3 protein and shows their most common DNA and genes. This sample is represented by 390,000 or so distinct CDR3 sequences; approximately 20% of them were singletons. The ten top clones hold about 16% of the sample. Summary of the overall study and its limitations: A TCR beta motif made up of several highly homologous amino acid variants appeared to be characteristic of blood from ankylosing spondylitis patients.

Sequenced material: blood, either unsorted or a sorted T cell fraction (not recorded which). All receptors come from a male donor with ankylosing spondylitis.

The rearrangement links TRBV7-3 to TRBJ2-5; a possible D gene is TRBD2 (5 bases). CDR1 is SGHTA and CDR2 is FQGTGA in the germline V gene. V was trimmed by 5 bases and J by 7 bases, leaving 20 bases between them. The CDR3 contains 15 residues. Here the CDR3 reads CASSPYGLAGATQYF. In DNA, the CDR3 is TGTGCCAGCAGCCCGTATGGGCTAGCCGGCGCGACCCAGTACTTC.

DNA for the CDR3: TGCGCCAGCAGCCCAGGAGCGGGCCGGGGTGAATTTTCTGAAGCTTTCTTT. This encodes CASSPGAGRGEFSEAFF. The V and J genes are TRBV5-1 and TRBJ1-1; D not resolved. The CDR3 sequence is 17 residues long. V lost 4 bases, J lost 6 bases, and 25 bases lay in between. Germline V gene data show CDR1 as SGHRS and CDR2 as YFSETQ.

This clonotype was recorded many times. The chain carries TRBV2 and TRBJ2-1; D gene unclear. Germline V gives CDR1 SNHLY, CDR2 FYNNEI. The germline V and J ends were trimmed by 8 bases and 0 bases, with 5 bases remaining between them. The CDR3 sequence is 12 residues long. CDR3 region: CASLYSYNEQFF. CDR3 DNA: TGTGCCAGCCTATACTCCTACAATGAGCAGTTCTTC.

The rearrangement links TRBV7-6 to TRBJ2-7; TRBD1 matches at 9 bases. J was trimmed by 1 base and V by 2 bases; bases with no gene match: 3. Germline CDR1 reads SGHVS; CDR2 reads FNYEAQ. The CDR3 extends over 15 amino acids. CDR3 in amino acids: CASSLMTGGSYEQYF. Here the CDR3 DNA reads TGTGCCAGCAGCTTAATGACAGGGGGATCCTACGAGCAGTACTTC.

The table lists this clonotype with many counts. The V call is TRBV7-2, the J call TRBJ2-3; possibly TRBD1 for D (5 bases). The CDR3 spans 17 residues. V lost 4 bases and J 0 bases, leaving 17 bases between the germline ends. Per germline, CDR1 SGHTA and CDR2 FQGNSA. The CDR3 is CASSSEVGRPSTDTQYF. The CDR3 bases are TGTGCCAGCAGCTCCGAAGTGGGGCGACCTAGCACAGATACGCAGTATTTT.

J is TRBJ2-3 and V is TRBV29-1; D not certain. This CDR3 comprises 12 residues. Trimming removed 7 bases from V and 4 bases from J, with 12 bases in between. Germline CDR1 SQVTM, CDR2 ANQGSEA. The CDR3 DNA reads TGCAGCGCCCTCAGAGAGTCAGATACGCAGTATTTT. Translation gives CSALRESDTQYF.

The chain links TRBV14 to TRBJ1-4; D unresolved. From germline, CDR1 is SGHDN and CDR2 FVKESK. This CDR3 contains 15 residues. Trimming removed 0 bases from V and 7 bases from J, with 12 bases in between. The CDR3, as DNA: TGTGCCAGCAGCCAAGATCAACTGAGCACTGAAAAACTGTTTTTT. It is translated as CASSQDQLSTEKLFF.

This clonotype has just a few counts. This rearrangement joins TRBV20-1 to TRBJ2-1; weak D call: TRBD2 (5 bases). The germline V and J ends were trimmed by 1 base and 6 bases, with 10 bases remaining between them. CDR1 and CDR2 (germline): DFQATT, SNEGSKA (reference sequence). The CDR3 totals 13 residues. CDR3 sequence reads: CSARVAGGNEQFF. The CDR3 nucleotides read TGCAGTGCTAGAGTTGCTGGAGGCAATGAGCAGTTCTTC.

This clonotype was counted many times. At one of its ends the junction is not consistent with the germline gene, which may arise from a read error. J is TRBJ1-1 and V is TRBV7-2, with D uncertain. Germline CDR1 SGHTA, CDR2 FQGNSA. There are 14 residues in the CDR3. This CDR3 reads CASSLGTVNTEAFF. DNA of the CDR3: TGCGCCAGCAGCTTGGGTACAGTGAACACTGAAGCTTTCTTT.

This clonotype was seen only a few times. The chain has TRBV10-2 and TRBJ2-1; TRBD2 matches at 15 bases. This CDR3 has 17 residues. V dropped 2 bases and J dropped 4; count of bases not matched to a gene: 3. Germline lookup yields CDR1 WSHSY and CDR2 SAAADI. The CDR3: CASSEGTSGRFYNEQFF. CDR3 coding DNA: TGCGCCAGCAGTGAGGGGACTAGCGGGAGGTTTTACAATGAGCAGTTCTTC.

The J gene is TRBJ2-3, the V gene TRBV29-1; D could derive from TRBD1 or TRBD2 (5 bases each). CDR3 length: 14 residues. V gave up 4 bases and J gave up 2 bases, with 13 bases separating them. Germline loops: CDR1 SQVTM, CDR2 ANQGSEA. Here the CDR3 reads CSVVPGPVTDTQYF. As DNA, the CDR3 is TGCAGCGTTGTCCCGGGGCCCGTCACAGATACGCAGTATTTT.

This clonotype was recorded at least ten times. The rearrangement uses TRBV3-1 and TRBJ2-7; the match to TRBD1 covers 7 bases. The V gene's germline CDR1 is LGHDT and CDR2 YNNKEL (reference sequence). The CDR3 sequence is 13 residues long. Losses at the gene ends were 4 bases for V and 6 bases for J; bases not matched to a gene: 6. The CDR3 nucleotides read TGTGCCAGCAGCCCCCCGACAGGGATCGAGCAGTACTTC. Translating it yields CASSPPTGIEQYF.

This rearrangement joins TRBV7-2 to TRBJ1-2, with 12 bases matching TRBD1. CDR1 SGHTA and CDR2 FQGNSA come from the germline V gene. This CDR3 region has 15 residues. V trimming: 5 bases; J trimming: 5 bases; junction bases outside the gene matches: 6. The CDR3 loop reads CASSGGTGGAYGYTF. Here the CDR3 DNA reads TGTGCCAGCAGCGGGGGGACAGGGGGCGCTTATGGCTACACCTTC. Based on the CDR3 plus reference TRBV7-2 and TRBJ1-2, the full variable domain is GAGVSQSPSNKVTEKGKDVELRCDPISGHTALYWYRQSLGQGLEFLIYFQGNSAPDKSGLPSDRFSAERTGGSVSTLTIQRTQQEDSAVYLCASSGGTGGAYGYTFGSGTRLTVV.

The chain has TRBV29-1 and TRBJ2-1; 11 bases line up with TRBD2. CDR3 length equals 14 residues. Germline lookup yields CDR1 SQVTM and CDR2 ANQGSEA. The V segment lost 5 bases and the J segment 6 bases; nucleotides outside the gene matches: 6. The CDR3 reads CSVLATSGSNEQFF. The CDR3 DNA sequence: TGCAGCGTTTTGGCTACTAGCGGGAGCAATGAGCAGTTCTTC.

CDR3 DNA sequence: TGTGCCAGCAGTTTGCAGGGACAGTTTCTTCAGCCCCAGCATTTT. This codes for CASSLQGQFLQPQHF. The chain links TRBV28 to TRBJ1-5; TRBD1 aligns across 7 bases. CDR1 and CDR2 from the germline V gene are MDHEN and SYDVKM. The CDR3 sequence is 15 residues long. With V trimmed by 3 bases and J by 6 bases, 8 bases remained unmatched.

The V gene is TRBV10-3, the J gene TRBJ2-1; 12 bases map to TRBD2. Germline V gene data show CDR1 as ENHRY and CDR2 as SYGVKD. CDR3 length: 14 residues. V gave up 4 bases and J gave up 10 bases; unmatched junction bases: 5. The CDR3 DNA sequence: TGTGCCATCAGTGGGACTAGCGGGACTGAGGAGCAGTTCTTC. It translates to CAISGTSGTEEQFF.

There are a few counts of this clonotype. The V gene is TRBV7-8, the J gene TRBJ1-5; a possible D gene is TRBD1 (6 bases). The CDR3 extends over 15 amino acids. The V gene's germline CDR1 is SGHVS and CDR2 FQNEAQ. V was cut by 5 bases and J by 5 bases, with 16 bases left in between. The CDR3 reads CASSRGGTADQPQHF. The CDR3 DNA reads as TGTGCCAGCAGCCGGGGGGGCACAGCTGATCAGCCCCAGCATTTT. The full variable domain, with the rest looked up from reference TRBV7-8 and TRBJ1-5, is GAGVSQSPRYKVAKRGQDVALRCDPISGHVSLFWYQQALGQGPEFLTYFQNEAQLDKSGLPSDRFFAERPEGSVSTLKIQRTQQEDSAVYLCASSRGGTADQPQHFGDGTRLSIL.

This clonotype was recorded once. This rearrangement joins TRBV19 to TRBJ1-2; D gene unclear. CDR3 length equals 12 residues. Germline CDR1 is LNHDA and CDR2 is SQIVND (reference sequence). Trimming took off 3 bases at V and 4 bases at J, with 6 bases between the two ends. The CDR3 spells CASSIFGYGYTF. Here the CDR3 DNA reads TGTGCCAGTAGTATTTTTGGCTATGGCTACACCTTC.

The CDR3 bases are TGTGCCAGCAGTGGGCTCTTGTCCTACGAGCAGTACTTC. This translates into CASSGLLSYEQYF. This sequence joins TRBV12-3 or TRBV12-4 and TRBJ2-7; no clear D gene. V was trimmed by 5 bases and J by 1 base, leaving 9 bases between them. The CDR3 extends over 13 amino acids.

The genes are TRBV27 and TRBJ2-1, with a tentative D call TRBD1 (5 bases). The germline V gene has CDR1 MNHEY and CDR2 SMNVEV (reference sequence). The CDR3 totals 14 residues. The ends were cut back, 2 bases at V and 5 bases at J, with 10 bases in the middle. The CDR3 DNA reads TGTGCCAGCAGTTTAGTCAGGGCTCACAATGAGCAGTTCTTC. Residues: CASSLVRAHNEQFF.

This clonotype turned up a few times. The genes are TRBV20-1 and TRBJ2-1, with 8 bases matching TRBD1. Germline V CDR1 and CDR2: DFQATT, SNEGSKA (reference sequence). V trimming: 2 bases; J trimming: 6 bases; junction bases outside the gene matches: 9. The CDR3 loop spans 15 amino acids. CDR3: CSARKYRGDFNEQFF. In DNA, the CDR3 is TGCAGTGCTAGAAAATACAGGGGGGATTTCAATGAGCAGTTCTTC.

A few counts support this clonotype. The chain links TRBV20-1 to TRBJ2-1; maybe TRBD2 (5 bases). The CDR3 runs to 15 residues. Trimming shortened V by 5 bases and J by 2 bases, and 16 bases separated the two germline ends. CDR1 DFQATT and CDR2 SNEGSKA come from the germline V gene (reference sequence). In DNA, the CDR3 is TGCAGTGCTTCCAGGCCCAGCGGCGCCTACAATGAGCAGTTCTTC. The encoded protein is CSASRPSGAYNEQFF.

The chain joins TRBV13 to TRBJ1-5; unclear D gene. Germline V CDR1 and CDR2: PRHDT, FYEKMQ (reference sequence). The CDR3 runs to 17 residues. The V end lost 5 bases, the J end lost 4 bases, and 21 bases lay between the germline ends. In nucleotides, the CDR3 is TGTGCCAGCAGCCCCCCAGTTGGGCCGGTGTTTAATCAGCCCCAGCATTTT. It yields the protein CASSPPVGPVFNQPQHF. Complete variable domain (other parts from reference TRBV13 and TRBJ1-5): AAGVIQSPRHLIKEKRETATLKCYPIPRHDTVYWYQQGPGQDPQFLISFYEKMQSDKGSIPDRFSAQQFSDYHSELNMSSLELGDSALYFCASSPPVGPVFNQPQHFGDGTRLSIL.

V and J are TRBV29-1 and TRBJ1-1, with a possible D match to TRBD1 (5 bases). The CDR3 loop spans 13 amino acids. Trimming took off 7 bases at V and 3 bases at J, with 15 bases between the two ends. CDR1 and CDR2 from the germline V gene are SQVTM and ANQGSEA. CDR3 nucleotides: TGCAGCGCAGCGGGGCAGATCGACACTGAAGCTTTCTTT. Protein: CSAAGQIDTEAFF.

V is TRBV5-1 and J is TRBJ2-3; maybe TRBD2 (6 bases). CDR3 length: 14 amino acids. V lost 4 bases and J lost 5, with 14 bases in between. The germline gives CDR1 SGHRS, CDR2 YFSETQ. The CDR3 is CASSPRTGGDTQYF. The CDR3 DNA sequence: TGCGCCAGCAGCCCACGGACCGGGGGAGATACGCAGTATTTT.

CDR3 bases: TGTGCCAGCAGCGTTTTCGGGGCCAACGTCCTGACTTTC. It yields the protein CASSVFGANVLTF. The chain is built from TRBV2 and TRBJ2-6, with D unclear. V was clipped by 6 bases and J by 4 bases, with 7 bases between them. Germline V lookup: CDR1 SNHLY, CDR2 FYNNEI. The CDR3 loop spans 13 amino acids.

This sequence joins TRBV29-1 and TRBJ1-3, with TRBD1 identical over 8 bases. This CDR3 is built from 12 residues. CDR1 is SQVTM and CDR2 is ANQGSEA in the germline V gene. V lost 4 bases, J lost 7 bases, and 3 bases stayed unmatched. The CDR3 DNA reads as TGCAGCGTTGCAACAGGGGGTAACACCATATATTTT. It encodes CSVATGGNTIYF.

This clonotype showed up many times. V usage is TRBV28 and J usage is TRBJ1-4, with TRBD1 identical over 8 bases. Germline V gene sequence: CDR1 MDHEN, CDR2 SYDVKM. The V and J ends lost 3 bases and 5 bases, in that order; junction bases with no gene match: 2. This CDR3 comprises 14 residues. The CDR3 DNA reads as TGTGCCAGCAGTTTGCAGGGGGCGAATGAAAAACTGTTTTTT. Residues: CASSLQGANEKLFF.